This T cell receptor (beta chain) was obtained from a study of T cell repertoires in cytomegalovirus infection. Across the study: Public TCR beta signature analysis indicated the presence of both CMV infection and matching HLA type.

TCRdb reanalysed the reads using MiXCR and keeps one entry per CDR3 protein. The table has around 530,000 distinct CDR3 sequences, around 27% seen once. Points from the study as a whole: Clonotype analysis showed dominance of the ex vivo response by HLA-C-restricted CMV-specific TCR beta clonotypes.

As concerns this clonotype: Its antigen is still unknown.

Germline CDR1 is ENHRY and CDR2 is SYGVKD. Trimming removed 8 bases at V and 9 bases at J, with 11 bases between. This CDR3 comprises 11 residues. The chain uses TRBV10-3 and TRBJ2-1, with a weak D call TRBD2 (5 bases). The clonotype originates from a human donor in good health (CMV status not recorded). Some clones in this sample may be carry-over from other donors' samples. Sequenced sample: PBMCs. CDR3 bases: TGTGCCATCGAGATTGGGAGTGAGCAGTTCTTC. Protein sequence: CAIEIGSEQFF.